This T cell receptor beta chain originates from a study of blood T cell repertoires in COVID-19. About the study: T cells, B-cell-depleted T cells, or PBMCs supplied cDNA or gDNA.

Participants' reported clinical history set cohort assignment. CDR1 MNHEY and CDR2 SMNVEV come from the germline V gene (reference sequence). The V and J ends lost 3 bases and 5 bases, in that order; junction bases with no gene match: 3. This CDR3 has 14 amino acids. The method was immunoSEQ multiplex PCR; TCRdb's version includes in-frame clones alone and lacks a portion of them. The sample carries approximately 350,000 clones, roughly nine tenths recorded once. This sequence was found in a woman in her thirties who had recovered from COVID-19. The sample comprised PBMCs or T cells enriched from blood (not recorded which). This rearrangement joins TRBV27 to TRBJ1-5, with 8 positions matching TRBD1. In DNA form, the CDR3 reads TGTGCCAGCAGTTTGGCAGGGGGCTATCAGCCCCAGCATTTT. Its protein product is CASSLAGGYQPQHF.